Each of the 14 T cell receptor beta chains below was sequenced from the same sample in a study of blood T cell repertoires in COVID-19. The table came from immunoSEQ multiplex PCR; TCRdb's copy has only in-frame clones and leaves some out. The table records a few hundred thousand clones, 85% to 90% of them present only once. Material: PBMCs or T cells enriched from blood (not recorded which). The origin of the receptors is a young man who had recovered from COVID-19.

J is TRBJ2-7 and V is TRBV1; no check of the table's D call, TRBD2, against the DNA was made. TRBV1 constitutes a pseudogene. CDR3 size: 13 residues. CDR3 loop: CTSRAGPTYEQYF. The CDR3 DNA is TGCACCAGCAGAGCGGGACCCACCTACGAGCAGTACTTC.

CDR3 nucleotides: TGTGCCACCAGTGAAAGATCCGGGACAGGGAATGGCTACACCTTC. It specifies CATSERSGTGNGYTF. The chain employs TRBV24-1 and TRBJ1-2, with 9 nucleotides matching TRBD1. This CDR3 comprises 15 residues. CDR1 is KGHDR, CDR2 SFDVKD, per germline. The V segment lost 4 bases and the J segment 6 bases; nucleotides outside the gene matches: 8.

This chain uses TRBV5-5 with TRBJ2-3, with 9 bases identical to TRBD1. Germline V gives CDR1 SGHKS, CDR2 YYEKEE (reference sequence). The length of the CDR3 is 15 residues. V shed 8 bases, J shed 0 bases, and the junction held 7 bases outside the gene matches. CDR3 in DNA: TGTGCCAGTAAGACAGGGGGGATTAGCACAGATACGCAGTATTTT. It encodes CASKTGGISTDTQYF.

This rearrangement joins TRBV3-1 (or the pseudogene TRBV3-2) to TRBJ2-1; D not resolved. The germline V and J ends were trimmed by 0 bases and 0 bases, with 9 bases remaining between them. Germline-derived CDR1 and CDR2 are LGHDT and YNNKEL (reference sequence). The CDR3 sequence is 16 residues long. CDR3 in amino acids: CASSQDSASSYNEQFF. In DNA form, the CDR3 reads TGTGCCAGCAGCCAAGATTCCGCCAGCTCCTACAATGAGCAGTTCTTC.

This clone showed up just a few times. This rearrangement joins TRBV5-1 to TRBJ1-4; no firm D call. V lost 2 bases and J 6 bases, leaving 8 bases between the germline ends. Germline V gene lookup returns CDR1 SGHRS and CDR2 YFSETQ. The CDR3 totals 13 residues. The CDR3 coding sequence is TGCGCCAGCAGCTTTCGGGGTGATGAAAAACTGTTTTTT. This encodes CASSFRGDEKLFF.

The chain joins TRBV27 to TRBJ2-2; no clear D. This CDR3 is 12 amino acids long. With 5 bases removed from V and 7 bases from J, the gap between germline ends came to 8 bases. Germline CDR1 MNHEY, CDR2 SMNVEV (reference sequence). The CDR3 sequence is CASSPRSGELFF. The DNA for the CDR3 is TGTGCCAGCAGTCCCCGGAGCGGGGAGCTGTTTTTT.

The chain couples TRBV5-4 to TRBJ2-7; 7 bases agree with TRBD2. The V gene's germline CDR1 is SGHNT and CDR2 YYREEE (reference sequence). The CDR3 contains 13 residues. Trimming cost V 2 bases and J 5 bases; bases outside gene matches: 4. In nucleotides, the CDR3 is TGTGCCAGCAGCTTTGCGGGAGCAAACGAGCAGTACTTC. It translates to CASSFAGANEQYF.

The CDR3 here is CASSFTGTSGYEQYF. DNA for the CDR3: TGTGCCAGCAGCTTTACCGGGACTAGCGGCTACGAGCAGTACTTC. The V gene is TRBV11-2, the J gene TRBJ2-7; 11 bases match TRBD2. Trimming took 3 bases from V and 3 from J; bases not matched to a gene: 4. Germline loops: CDR1 SGHAT, CDR2 FQNNGV. This CDR3 has 15 residues.

The CDR3 spells CAWTWGDYNSPLHF. In DNA, the CDR3 is TGTGCCTGGACTTGGGGAGACTATAATTCACCCCTCCACTTT. The chain uses TRBV30 and TRBJ1-6; no clear D gene. CDR3 length equals 14 residues. CDR1 is GTSNPN and CDR2 is SVGIG in the germline V gene (reference sequence). The germline V and J ends were trimmed by 4 bases and 3 bases, with 10 bases remaining between them.

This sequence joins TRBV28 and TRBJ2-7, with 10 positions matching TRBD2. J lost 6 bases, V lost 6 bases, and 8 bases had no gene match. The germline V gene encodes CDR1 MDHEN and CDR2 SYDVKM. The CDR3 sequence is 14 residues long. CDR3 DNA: TGTGCCAGCAGGAAAGCGGGAGGGCCTTTCGAGCAGTACTTC. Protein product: CASRKAGGPFEQYF.

CDR3 amino acids: CASSPLAGVGDTQYF. The CDR3 DNA sequence: TGTGCCAGCAGCCCCCTAGCGGGAGTGGGAGATACGCAGTATTTT. The rearrangement joins TRBV14 to TRBJ2-3, with 10 nucleotides matching TRBD2. Losses at the gene ends were 4 bases for V and 5 bases for J; bases not matched to a gene: 6. Per germline, CDR1 SGHDN and CDR2 FVKESK. The length of the CDR3 is 15 residues.

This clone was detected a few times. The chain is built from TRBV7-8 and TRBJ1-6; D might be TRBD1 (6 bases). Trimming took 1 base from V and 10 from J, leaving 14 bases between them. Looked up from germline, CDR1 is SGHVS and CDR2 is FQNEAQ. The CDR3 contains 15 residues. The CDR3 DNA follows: TGTGCCAGCAGCTTAGGCCCCAGGGGAGCCTCACCCCTCCACTTT. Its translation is CASSLGPRGASPLHF.

The CDR3 loop reads CASSTNRENSPLHF. In nucleotides, the CDR3 is TGTGCCAGTAGTACTAACAGGGAGAATTCACCCCTCCACTTT. The gene calls are TRBV19 and TRBJ1-6; D might be TRBD1 (6 bases). Germline CDR1 LNHDA, CDR2 SQIVND (reference sequence). This CDR3 has 14 amino acids. V gave up 4 bases and J gave up 7 bases, with 11 bases separating them.

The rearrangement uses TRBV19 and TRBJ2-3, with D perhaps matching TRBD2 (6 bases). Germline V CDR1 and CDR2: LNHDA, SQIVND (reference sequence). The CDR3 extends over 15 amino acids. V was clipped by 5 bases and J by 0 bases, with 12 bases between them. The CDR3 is CASSRRGTSTDTQYF. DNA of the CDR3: TGTGCCAGTAGTCGGCGCGGGACCAGCACAGATACGCAGTATTTT.